The entry that follows covers one T cell receptor (beta chain) sequence. This specimen belongs to a study of blood T cell repertoires in COVID-19. Study information: Researchers got acute and convalescent COVID-19 samples from the United States, Italy and Spain. PBMCs, B-cell-depleted T cells, or T cells provided the cDNA or gDNA that made up the material.

Germline CDR1 and CDR2: SGHAT and FQNNGV. The CDR3 has 18 amino acids. Deletions cut 3 bases from V and 4 bases from J, with 24 bases between. Using immunoSEQ multiplex PCR, the repertoire was profiled, and TCRdb retains in-frame clones only, with some absent. The profile shows 70,000 to 90,000 clones, 70% to 90% of them singletons. The sample was peripheral blood. The chain has TRBV11-2 and TRBJ1-2; the D gene is possibly TRBD1 (5 bases). This clonotype was sampled from a man aged 50 to 59 with acute or convalescent COVID-19. CDR3 region: CASSFYPGLATMSYGYTF. In DNA, the CDR3 is TGTGCCAGCAGCTTTTATCCGGGACTGGCCACCATGTCCTATGGCTACACCTTC.